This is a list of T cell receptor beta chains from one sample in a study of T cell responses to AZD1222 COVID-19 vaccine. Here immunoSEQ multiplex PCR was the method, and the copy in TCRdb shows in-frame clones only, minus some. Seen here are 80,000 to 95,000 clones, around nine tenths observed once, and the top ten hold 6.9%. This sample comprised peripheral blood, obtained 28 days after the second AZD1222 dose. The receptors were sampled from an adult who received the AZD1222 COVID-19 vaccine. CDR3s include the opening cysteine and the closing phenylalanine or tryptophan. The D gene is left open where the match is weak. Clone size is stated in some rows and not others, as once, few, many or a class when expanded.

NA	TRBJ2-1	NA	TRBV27	TGTGCCAGCAGCTCGGGACAATTGATCGATGAGCAGTTCTTC	CASSSGQLIDEQFF
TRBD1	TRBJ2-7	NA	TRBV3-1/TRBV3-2	TGTGCCAGCAGCCAAGATCCGGGACAGGGTTCCTACGAGCAGTACTTC	CASSQDPGQGSYEQYF
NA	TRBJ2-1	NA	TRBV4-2	TGTGCCAGCAGCCAAGACCTATTTGGCGCCATATCCTACAATGAGCAGTTCTTC	CASSQDLFGAISYNEQFF
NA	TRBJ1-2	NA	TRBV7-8	TGTGCCAGCAGCTTCAGGGGAACTGGCTACACCTTC	CASSFRGTGYTF
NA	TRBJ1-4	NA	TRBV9	TGTGCCAGCAGCGTAGATATCTCGGGGACTAATGAAAAACTGTTTTTT	CASSVDISGTNEKLFF
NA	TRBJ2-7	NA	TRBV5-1	TGCGCCAGCAGCCTAAGCGACACGACGTCGGAAGAGCAGTACTTC	CASSLSDTTSEEQYF
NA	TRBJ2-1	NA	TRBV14	TGTGCCAGCAGCCAAGTGGGGTATGAGCAGTTCTTC	CASSQVGYEQFF
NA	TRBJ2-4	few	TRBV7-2	TGTGCCAGCAGTTCAGGGGGGGAAGGCATTCAGTACTTC	CASSSGGEGIQYF
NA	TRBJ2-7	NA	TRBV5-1	TGCGCCAGCAGCTCTAGCCCGACTAGTTCCTACGAGCAGTACTTC	CASSSSPTSSYEQYF
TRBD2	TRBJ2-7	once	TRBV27	TGTGCCAGCAGTTACCTAGCGGGAGGGCTATCCGAGCAGTACTTC	CASSYLAGGLSEQYF
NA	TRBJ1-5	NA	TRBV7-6	TGTGCCAGCAGCTTAGGAGCAGGGTCAAATCAGCCCCAGCATTTT	CASSLGAGSNQPQHF
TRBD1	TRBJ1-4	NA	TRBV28	TGTGCCAGCAGTTTACCGGACAGGGGAACTAATGAAAAACTGTTTTTT	CASSLPDRGTNEKLFF
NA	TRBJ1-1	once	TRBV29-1	TGCAGCGCCTATGAGGGACCCCCTGAAGCTTTCTTT	CSAYEGPPEAFF
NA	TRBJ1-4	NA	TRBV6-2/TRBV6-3	TGTGCCAGCAGTGGGGCCCGGACAAAACTGTTTTTT	CASSGARTKLFF
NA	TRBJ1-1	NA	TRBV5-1	TGCGCCAGCAGCTTATCGGTGAACACTGAAGCTTTCTTT	CASSLSVNTEAFF
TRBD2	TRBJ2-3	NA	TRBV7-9	TGTGCCAGCAGCAAGAGGGCGGGAGCCCCAGATACGCAGTATTTT	CASSKRAGAPDTQYF
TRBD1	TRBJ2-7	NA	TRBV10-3	TGTGCCATCAGCCCCGGGACAGGGGTTTCCTACGAGCAGTACTTC	CAISPGTGVSYEQYF
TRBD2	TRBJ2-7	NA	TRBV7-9	TGTGCCAGCAGCCCAGCCGGGACTAGCTACTACGAGCAGTACTTC	CASSPAGTSYYEQYF
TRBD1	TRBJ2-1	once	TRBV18	TGTGCCAGCTCACCACGGACAGGGCGGGATGAGCAGTTCTTC	CASSPRTGRDEQFF
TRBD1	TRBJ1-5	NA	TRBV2	TGTGCCAGCAGTGTGGGGACAGGGAACCCAACTCAGCCCCAGCATTTT	CASSVGTGNPTQPQHF
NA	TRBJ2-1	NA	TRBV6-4	TGTGCCAGCAGCCCAGGGACTGTCTCCTACAATGAGCAGTTCTTC	CASSPGTVSYNEQFF
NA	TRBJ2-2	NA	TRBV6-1	TGTGCCAGCAGTGAAGGGTACACCGGGGAGCTGTTTTTT	CASSEGYTGELFF
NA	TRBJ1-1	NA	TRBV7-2	TGTGCCAGCAGCTTGTCGGTTGGGCTGAAGACTGAAGCTTTCTTT	CASSLSVGLKTEAFF
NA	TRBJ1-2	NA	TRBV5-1	TGCGCCAGCAGCTTGGTCACAGCTAACTATGGCTACACCTTC	CASSLVTANYGYTF
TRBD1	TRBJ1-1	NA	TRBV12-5	TGTGCTAGTGGTTGGGGACAGGGGCGATGGGTCACTGAAGCTTTCTTT	CASGWGQGRWVTEAFF
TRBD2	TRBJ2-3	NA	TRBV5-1	TGCGCCAGCAGCTTGGGCTCACTAGCGGCCACAGATACGCAGTATTTT	CASSLGSLAATDTQYF
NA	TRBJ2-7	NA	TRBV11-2	TGTGCCAGCAGCCATGGGGTCTCAGCCGACTACGAGCAGTACTTC	CASSHGVSADYEQYF
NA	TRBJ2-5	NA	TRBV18	TGTGCCAGCTCACCAGACCAACAAGAGACCCAGTACTTC	CASSPDQQETQYF
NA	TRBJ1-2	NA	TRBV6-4	TGTGCCAGCAGTGTCGGACAGACTACATGGCAAGACACCTTC	CASSVGQTTWQDTF
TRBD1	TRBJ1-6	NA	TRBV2	TGTGCCAGCAGTGAAGAGGGACAGGGAATTTCACCCCTCCACTTT	CASSEEGQGISPLHF
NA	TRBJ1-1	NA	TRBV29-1	TGCAGCGTTGACGGGGGGAACACTGAAGCTTTCTTT	CSVDGGNTEAFF
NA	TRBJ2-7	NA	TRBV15	TGTGCCACCAGCAGAGAGGTGAGGGGCAGGAGGGCTGGAAGCGAGCAGTACTTC	CATSREVRGRRAGSEQYF
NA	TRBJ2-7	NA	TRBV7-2	TGTGCCAGCAGCGCCCGGGGCAGGGACTTTTACGAGCAGTACTTC	CASSARGRDFYEQYF
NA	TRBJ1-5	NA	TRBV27	TGTGCCAGCAGTTATGCCAGGGATCAGCCCCAGCATTTT	CASSYARDQPQHF
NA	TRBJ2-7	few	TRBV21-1	TGTGCCAGCAGCAAAGTGAGGGTCGTCAGATACGAGCAGTACTTC	CASSKVRVVRYEQYF
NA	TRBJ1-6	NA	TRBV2	TGTGCCAGCAGTGTCGGGGGTAATAATTCACCCCTCCACTTT	CASSVGGNNSPLHF
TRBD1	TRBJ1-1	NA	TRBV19	TGTGCCAGTAGTCTAGGACAGGGAGGCACTGAAGCTTTCTTT	CASSLGQGGTEAFF
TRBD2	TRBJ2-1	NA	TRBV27	TGTGCCAGCAGTACACACCTCGGGGCCCCGGGAGGAAATGAGCAGTTCTTC	CASSTHLGAPGGNEQFF
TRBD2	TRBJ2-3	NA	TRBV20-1	TGCAGTGCTAGTCTAGCGGGCAAAACCCCTACAGATACGCAGTATTTT	CSASLAGKTPTDTQYF
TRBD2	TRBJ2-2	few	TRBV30	TGTGCCTGGAGCAAAGGACTAGCTTTTAACACCGGGGAGCTGTTTTTT	CAWSKGLAFNTGELFF
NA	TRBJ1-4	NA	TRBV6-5	TGTGCCAGCAGACGTTATGGGCCTAATGAAAAACTGTTTTTT	CASRRYGPNEKLFF
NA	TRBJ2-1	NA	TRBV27	TGTGCCAGCAGTACACCCAACCAGCGGGCAAGGCACAATGAGCAGTTCTTC	CASSTPNQRARHNEQFF
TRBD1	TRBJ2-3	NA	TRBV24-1	TGTGGTTTCGGACAGGGCCACACAGATACGCAGTATTTT	CGFGQGHTDTQYF
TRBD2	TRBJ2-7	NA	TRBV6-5	TGTGCCAGCCGTTTCCTAGCGGGGAGCTCCTACGAGCAGTACTTC	CASRFLAGSSYEQYF
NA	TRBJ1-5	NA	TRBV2	TGTGCCAGCAGTGGTGACAGGACTAGCAATCAGCCCCAGCATTTT	CASSGDRTSNQPQHF
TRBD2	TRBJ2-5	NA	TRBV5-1	TGCGCCAGCAGCTTGGGAGGACTAGCCCAAGAGACCCAGTACTTC	CASSLGGLAQETQYF
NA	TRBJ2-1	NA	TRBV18	TGTGCCAGCTCACCACTAGAAAGGGGTTCGCAGTTCTTC	CASSPLERGSQFF
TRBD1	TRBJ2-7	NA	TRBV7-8	TGTGCCAGCAGCCTTCGACAGGGGGCGCGGGGCGGGCCTGCCTACGAGCAGTACTTC	CASSLRQGARGGPAYEQYF
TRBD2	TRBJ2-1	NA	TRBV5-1	TGCGCCAGCAGCGCCAGACTAGCGGGAGTCATCCGTGAGCAGTTCTTC	CASSARLAGVIREQFF
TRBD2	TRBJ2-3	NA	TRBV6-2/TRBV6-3	TGTGCCAGCAGTAGGGCTAGCGGAACAGATACGCAGTATTTT	CASSRASGTDTQYF
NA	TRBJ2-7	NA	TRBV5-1	TGCGCCAGCAGCTTGAGGGGAGCGCCCGACGAGCAGTACTTC	CASSLRGAPDEQYF
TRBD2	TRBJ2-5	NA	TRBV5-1	TGCGCCAGCAGCTGGGAGGGCACAGAGACCCAGTACTTC	CASSWEGTETQYF
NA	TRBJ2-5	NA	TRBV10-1	TGCGCCAGCAGTGAGGGCAGGGTAGGCCAAGAGACCCAGTACTTC	CASSEGRVGQETQYF
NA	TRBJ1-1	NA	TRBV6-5	TGTGCCAGCAGTACCCAAGGGCCGATGAACACTGAAGCTTTCTTT	CASSTQGPMNTEAFF